The 21 T cell receptor beta chains reported below all come from one sample, sequenced in a study of regulatory T cells in long-lasting Graves disease. Building the TCR beta libraries relied on iRepertoire HTBI primers, and CDR3 regions underwent Arm-PCR. TCRdb recomputed calls from the multiplex PCR reads with MiXCR, one row per CDR3 protein. This table holds about 290,000 distinct CDR3 sequences, 22% found once. The time point was: persistent/refractory GD, antithyroid drugs over 5 years with positive TRAb. TCR sequences were obtained from RNA taken from PBMCs. The source material was peripheral blood mononuclear cells (PBMCs), sampled when the disease was refractory, from a patient treated with antithyroid drugs. These receptors were collected from a female donor with Graves disease.

Points on this clonotype: A much larger clone is a single base away; this may be a read error. The rearrangement links TRBV2 to TRBJ2-2; 9 bases are a match to TRBD1. Trimming took 8 bases from V and 7 from J; bases not matched to a gene: 8. Looked up from germline, CDR1 is SNHLY and CDR2 is FYNNEI. The CDR3 extends over 14 amino acids. DNA of the CDR3: TGTGCCAGCGGTAACAGGGGGCCGGGCGGGGAGCTGTTTTTT. Encoded protein: CASGNRGPGGELFF.

This clonotype was seen many times. The chain combines TRBV6-2 or TRBV6-3 with TRBJ2-4; TRBD1 might be the D (6 bases). CDR3 length: 17 residues. V lost 2 bases, J lost 2 bases, and 16 bases lay in between. Germline V gene lookup returns CDR1 MNHEY and CDR2 SVGEGT. The CDR3 is CASSYATHRESKNIQYF. The CDR3 DNA follows: TGTGCCAGCAGTTACGCCACACACAGGGAATCCAAAAACATTCAGTACTTC.

The V and J genes are TRBV12-3 or TRBV12-4 and TRBJ2-3, with D perhaps matching TRBD1 (6 bases). Trimming shortened V by 6 bases and J by 0 bases, and 22 bases separated the two germline ends. The CDR3 runs 18 residues. CDR3 coding DNA: TGTGCCAGCAGCCAGTGGGGTAGTAGACAGGCGAGCACAGATACGCAGTATTTT. Its translation is CASSQWGSRQASTDTQYF.

In its sample, this clonotype was seen once. This rearrangement joins TRBV6-5 to TRBJ2-3, with 9 bases lining up with TRBD2. The germline V gene encodes CDR1 MNHEY and CDR2 SVGAGI. V dropped 2 bases and J dropped 6; count of bases not matched to a gene: 3. The CDR3 runs to 14 residues. CDR3 amino acids: CASSYPAGGDTQYF. The CDR3 bases are TGTGCCAGCAGTTACCCTGCGGGAGGGGATACGCAGTATTTT.

In this sample, this clonotype turned up many times. The genes are TRBV28 and TRBJ2-7, with TRBD1 identical over 9 bases. The trim removed 7 bases at V and 7 bases at J, leaving 26 bases unmatched. This CDR3 comprises 19 residues. The germline CDR1 and CDR2 sequences are MDHEN and SYDVKM. CDR3 sequence (DNA): TGTGCCAGCACCCTACCGGGGACAGGGATTGTACGAGGTGCCGATGAGCAGTACTTC. Residues: CASTLPGTGIVRGADEQYF.

This clonotype showed up just a few times. The V and J genes are TRBV6-2 or TRBV6-3 and TRBJ1-1; possibly TRBD1 for D (5 bases). V dropped 5 bases and J dropped 1 base, with 17 bases sitting between them. The CDR3 spans 16 residues. Germline CDR1 reads MNHEY; CDR2 reads SVGEGT. The CDR3 DNA sequence: TGTGCCAGCAGTCAGGGACCTGGGGCGGGGAACACTGAAGCTTTCTTT. This codes for CASSQGPGAGNTEAFF.

This clonotype was observed many times. The gene calls are TRBV20-1 and TRBJ2-7, with D perhaps matching TRBD2 (6 bases). V gave up 6 bases and J gave up 0 bases, with 15 bases separating them. Germline CDR1 DFQATT, CDR2 SNEGSKA (reference sequence). The CDR3 runs 14 residues. The CDR3 DNA is TGCAGTGCCACCGACGAGCGGGCCTCCTACGAGCAGTACTTC. As protein: CSATDERASYEQYF.

This clonotype was seen only a few times. The CDR3 loop reads CASSLDAGVSYEQYF. CDR3 sequence (DNA): TGTGCCAGCAGCTTAGACGCGGGAGTTAGCTACGAGCAGTACTTC. V is TRBV7-2 and J is TRBJ2-7, with 7 bases aligning to TRBD2. CDR3 length equals 15 residues. Germline CDR1 SGHTA, CDR2 FQGNSA. The junction had 6 bases not matched to a gene; V was cut back by 1 base and J by 3 bases.

This clonotype was seen at least ten times. V usage is TRBV30 and J usage is TRBJ1-5; TRBD1 matches at 7 bases. The CDR3 has 14 amino acids. CDR1 is GTSNPN, CDR2 SVGIG, per germline (reference sequence). The trim removed 3 bases at V and 2 bases at J, leaving 4 bases unmatched. In DNA form, the CDR3 reads TGTGCCTGGAGCGCCGGACAGGGCAATCAGCCCCAGCATTTT. This codes for CAWSAGQGNQPQHF.

This clonotype showed up just a few times. V usage is TRBV4-3 and J usage is TRBJ1-2, with D perhaps TRBD1 (6 bases). Trimming took off 4 bases at V and 0 bases at J, with 12 bases between the two ends. Germline CDR1 and CDR2: LGHNA and YSLEER. There are 15 residues in the CDR3. CDR3 in DNA: TGCGCCAGCAGCCCGAGGACAGCCCCTAACTATGGCTACACCTTC. Amino acids: CASSPRTAPNYGYTF.

Only one count was recorded for this clonotype. V and J are TRBV28 and TRBJ2-6; D possibly matches TRBD1 or TRBD2 (5 bases each). The V end lost 8 bases, the J end lost 0 bases, and 11 bases lay between the germline ends. Germline V gene data show CDR1 as MDHEN and CDR2 as SYDVKM. The CDR3 consists of 15 residues. In nucleotides, the CDR3 is TGTGCCAGCGGGAGAGGGGACTCTGGGGCCAACGTCCTGACTTTC. Its translation is CASGRGDSGANVLTF.

This clonotype showed up just a few times. The chain uses TRBV6-5 and TRBJ1-1; no reliable D call. Per germline, CDR1 MNHEY and CDR2 SVGAGI. Trimming took off 3 bases at V and 4 bases at J, with 6 bases between the two ends. This CDR3 has 12 amino acids. CDR3: CASSYIGTEAFF. DNA of the CDR3: TGTGCCAGCAGTTATATTGGCACTGAAGCTTTCTTT.

This clonotype was seen ten or more times. V is TRBV7-8 and J is TRBJ2-5; 8 nucleotides agree with TRBD1. V lost 5 bases and J lost 4; bases outside the gene matches: 9. Germline V gene data show CDR1 as SGHVS and CDR2 as FQNEAQ. This CDR3 contains 15 residues. The chain's CDR3 is CASSRMTGAGETQYF. For the CDR3, the DNA is TGTGCCAGCAGCCGTATGACAGGGGCGGGAGAGACCCAGTACTTC.

The J gene is TRBJ2-4, the V gene TRBV7-9; D perhaps matches TRBD1 (5 bases). There are 11 residues in the CDR3. Germline V gene data show CDR1 as SEHNR and CDR2 as FQNEAQ (reference sequence). V was cut by 5 bases and J by 10 bases, with 9 bases left in between. Written as DNA, the CDR3 is TGTGCCAGCAGCGCGTCAGGGATTCAGTACTTC. Translating gives CASSASGIQYF.

This clonotype came up a few times. The CDR3 here is CSAQPGLAVWNEQFF. The CDR3 coding sequence is TGCAGTGCTCAACCGGGACTAGCGGTCTGGAATGAGCAGTTCTTC. The chain recombines TRBV20-1 with TRBJ2-1; 11 positions match TRBD2. V shed 5 bases and J 7 bases; nucleotides not matched to a gene: 10. The CDR3 is 15 residues long. Germline assignment: CDR1 DFQATT and CDR2 SNEGSKA (reference sequence).

This clonotype was observed at least ten times. The chain combines TRBV7-2 with TRBJ2-7; D tentatively reads TRBD1 or TRBD2 (5 bases each). CDR1 is SGHTA, CDR2 FQGNSA, per germline. CDR3 length: 15 residues. V dropped 3 bases and J dropped 2 bases, with 14 bases sitting between them. The CDR3 DNA reads TGTGCCAGCAGCTTCGGGACCGAGAGCGCCTACGAGCAGTACTTC. It translates to CASSFGTESAYEQYF.

This clonotype was counted between two and nine times. The gene calls are TRBV30 and TRBJ2-1; D ambiguous. V lost 1 base and J 10 bases, leaving 8 bases between the germline ends. The CDR3 is 11 residues long. CDR1 and CDR2 (germline): GTSNPN, SVGIG (reference sequence). CDR3 sequence reads: CAWSAGGEQFF. The CDR3 nucleotides read TGTGCCTGGAGTGCTGGTGGAGAGCAGTTCTTC.

The rearrangement links TRBV7-2 to TRBJ2-3; TRBD2 aligns across 10 bases. V trimming: 5 bases; J trimming: 1 base; junction bases outside the gene matches: 9. This CDR3 has 17 amino acids. Germline values: CDR1 SGHTA, CDR2 FQGNSA. The CDR3 DNA is TGTGCCAGCAGCCCGCAGAGCGGGAGGGCTGGCACAGATACGCAGTATTTT. It translates to CASSPQSGRAGTDTQYF.

This clonotype has ten or more counts. The genes are TRBV2 and TRBJ2-5; 7 nucleotides line up with TRBD1. CDR1 is SNHLY, CDR2 FYNNEI, per germline. V gave up 9 bases and J gave up 5 bases; unmatched junction bases: 9. The CDR3 extends over 13 amino acids. The CDR3 is CARGQPRGETQYF. The CDR3 DNA reads as TGTGCCAGGGGACAGCCAAGAGGGGAGACCCAGTACTTC.

For this clonotype: It may be a read error: a sequence one base away is much more abundant. This chain connects TRBV5-1 to TRBJ1-4; D is unclear. This CDR3 is 15 amino acids long. Per germline, CDR1 SGHRS and CDR2 YFSETQ. V dropped 4 bases and J dropped 2 bases, with 12 bases sitting between them. The CDR3, as DNA: TGCGCCAGCAGCCCTTCGGATGCGACTAATGAAAAACTGTTTTTT. This sequence encodes CASSPSDATNEKLFF.

This clonotype was observed a handful of times. This sequence joins TRBV4-3 and TRBJ1-2; D not certain. The V and J ends lost 1 base and 8 bases respectively, with 20 bases between them. From germline, CDR1 is LGHNA and CDR2 YSLEER. This CDR3 contains 16 residues. As DNA, the CDR3 is TGCGCCAGCAGCCAAGCCCCGGACGGCGGGATCGAGGGCTACACCTTC. This gives the protein CASSQAPDGGIEGYTF.